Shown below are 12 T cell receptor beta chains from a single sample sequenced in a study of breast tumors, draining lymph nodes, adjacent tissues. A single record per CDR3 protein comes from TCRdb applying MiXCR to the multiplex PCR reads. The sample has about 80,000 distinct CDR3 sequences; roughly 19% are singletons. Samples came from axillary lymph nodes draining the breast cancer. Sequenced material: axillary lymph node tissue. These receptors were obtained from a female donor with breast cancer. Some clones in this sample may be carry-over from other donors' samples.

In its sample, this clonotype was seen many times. The CDR3 DNA reads TGTGCCAGCAGGCATCCAGGGGGCCACGAGCAGTACTTC. This gives the protein CASRHPGGHEQYF. This sequence joins TRBV6-2 or TRBV6-3 and TRBJ2-7, with TRBD1 matching over 8 bases. Germline CDR1 MNHEY, CDR2 SVGEGT. V dropped 6 bases and J dropped 5; count of bases not matched to a gene: 6. This CDR3 contains 13 residues.

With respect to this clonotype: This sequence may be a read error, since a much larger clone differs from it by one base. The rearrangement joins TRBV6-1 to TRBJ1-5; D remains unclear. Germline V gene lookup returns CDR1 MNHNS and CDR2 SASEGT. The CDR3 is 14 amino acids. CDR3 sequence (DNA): TGTGCCAGCAGTTCCAGGCCTAACAATCGGCCCCAGCATTTT. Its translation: CASSSRPNNRPQHF.

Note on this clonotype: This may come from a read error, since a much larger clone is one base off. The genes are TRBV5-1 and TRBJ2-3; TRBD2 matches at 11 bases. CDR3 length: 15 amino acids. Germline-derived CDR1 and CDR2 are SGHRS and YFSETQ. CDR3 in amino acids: CASSKLAGGSDTHYF. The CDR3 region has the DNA TGCGCCAGCAGCAAATTAGCGGGAGGGTCAGATACGCATTATTTT.

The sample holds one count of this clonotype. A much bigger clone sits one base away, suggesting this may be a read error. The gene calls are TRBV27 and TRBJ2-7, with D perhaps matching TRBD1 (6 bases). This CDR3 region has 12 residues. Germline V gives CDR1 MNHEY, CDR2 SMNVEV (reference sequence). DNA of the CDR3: TGTGTCAGCACCAAGGGGAGACAGGTTTGGTACTTC. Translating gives CVSTKGRQVWYF.

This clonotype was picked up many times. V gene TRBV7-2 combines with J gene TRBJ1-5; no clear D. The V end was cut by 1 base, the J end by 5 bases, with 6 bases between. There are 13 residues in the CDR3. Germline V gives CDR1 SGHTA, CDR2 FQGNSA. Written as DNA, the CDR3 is TGTGCCAGCAGCTTAGGCGGTTATCAGCCCCAGCATTTT. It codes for CASSLGGYQPQHF.

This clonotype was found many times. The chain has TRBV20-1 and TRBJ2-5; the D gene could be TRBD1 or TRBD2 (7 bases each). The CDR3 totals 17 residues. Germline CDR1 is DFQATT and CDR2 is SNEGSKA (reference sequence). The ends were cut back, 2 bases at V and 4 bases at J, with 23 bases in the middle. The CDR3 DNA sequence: TGCAGTGCTAGATCGGGGCTAACAGGGGAGGGGGTAGAGACCCAGTACTTC. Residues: CSARSGLTGEGVETQYF.

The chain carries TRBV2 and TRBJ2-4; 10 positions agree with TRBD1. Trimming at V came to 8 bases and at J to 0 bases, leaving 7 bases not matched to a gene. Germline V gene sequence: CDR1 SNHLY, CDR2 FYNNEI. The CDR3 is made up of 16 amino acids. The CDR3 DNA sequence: TGTGCCAGCGCCGAGACAGGGGGCCAAGCCAAAAACATTCAGTACTTC. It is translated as CASAETGGQAKNIQYF.

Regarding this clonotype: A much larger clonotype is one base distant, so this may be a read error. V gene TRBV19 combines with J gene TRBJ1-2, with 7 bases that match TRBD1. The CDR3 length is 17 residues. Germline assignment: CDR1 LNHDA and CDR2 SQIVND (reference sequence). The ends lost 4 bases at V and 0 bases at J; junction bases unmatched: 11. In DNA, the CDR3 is TGTGCCAGTAGTACCTTGACAGGGTATAGAGCTAACTATGGCTACACCTTC. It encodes CASSTLTGYRANYGYTF.

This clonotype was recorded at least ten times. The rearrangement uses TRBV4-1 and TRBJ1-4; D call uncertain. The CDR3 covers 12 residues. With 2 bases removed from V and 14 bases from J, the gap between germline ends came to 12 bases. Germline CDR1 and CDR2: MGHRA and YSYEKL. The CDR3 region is CASSQFTDVLFF. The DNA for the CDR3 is TGCGCCAGCAGCCAATTTACGGACGTCCTGTTTTTT.

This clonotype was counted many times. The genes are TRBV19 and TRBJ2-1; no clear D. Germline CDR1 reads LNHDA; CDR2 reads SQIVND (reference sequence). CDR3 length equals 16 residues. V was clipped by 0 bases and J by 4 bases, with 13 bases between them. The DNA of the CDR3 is TGTGCCAGTAGTATAGATGTCGTCCCATATTACAATGAGCAGTTCTTC. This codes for CASSIDVVPYYNEQFF.

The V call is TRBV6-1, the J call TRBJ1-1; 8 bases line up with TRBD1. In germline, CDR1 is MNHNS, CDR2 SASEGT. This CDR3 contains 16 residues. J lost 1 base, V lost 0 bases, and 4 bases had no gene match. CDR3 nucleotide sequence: TGTGCCAGCAGTGAAGCGCGGGGACAGGAGAACACTGAAGCTTTCTTT. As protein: CASSEARGQENTEAFF.

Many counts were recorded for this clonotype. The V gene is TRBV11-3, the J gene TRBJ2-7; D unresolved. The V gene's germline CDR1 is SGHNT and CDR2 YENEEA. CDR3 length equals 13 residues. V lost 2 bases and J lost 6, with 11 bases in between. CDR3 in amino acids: CASSLTGLAEQYF. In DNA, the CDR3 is TGTGCCAGCAGCTTAACCGGGCTGGCCGAGCAGTACTTC.